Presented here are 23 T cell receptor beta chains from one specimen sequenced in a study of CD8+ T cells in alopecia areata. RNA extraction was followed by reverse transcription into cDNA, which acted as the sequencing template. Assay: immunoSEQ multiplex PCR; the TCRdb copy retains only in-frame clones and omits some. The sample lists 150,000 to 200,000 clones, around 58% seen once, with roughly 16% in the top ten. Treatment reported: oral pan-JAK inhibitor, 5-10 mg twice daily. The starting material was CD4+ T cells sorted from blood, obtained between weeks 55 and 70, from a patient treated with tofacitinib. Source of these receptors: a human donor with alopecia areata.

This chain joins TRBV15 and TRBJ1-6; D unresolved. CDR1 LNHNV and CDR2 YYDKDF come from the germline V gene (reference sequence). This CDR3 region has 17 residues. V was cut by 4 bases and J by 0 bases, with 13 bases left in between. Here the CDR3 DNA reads TGTGCCACCAGCAAGGACCCCACCAGCTCCTATAATTCACCCCTCCACTTT. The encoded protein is CATSKDPTSSYNSPLHF.

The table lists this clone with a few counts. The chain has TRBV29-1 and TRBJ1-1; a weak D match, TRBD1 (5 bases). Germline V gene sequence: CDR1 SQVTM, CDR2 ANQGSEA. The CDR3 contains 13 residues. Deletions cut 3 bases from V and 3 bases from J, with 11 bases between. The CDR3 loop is CSVEWGRDTEAFF. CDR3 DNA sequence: TGCAGCGTTGAGTGGGGCAGGGACACTGAAGCTTTCTTT.

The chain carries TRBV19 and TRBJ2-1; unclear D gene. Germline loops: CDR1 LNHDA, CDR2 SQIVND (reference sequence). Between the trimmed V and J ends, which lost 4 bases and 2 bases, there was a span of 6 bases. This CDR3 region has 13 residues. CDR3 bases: TGTGCCAGTAGTAGCCAGACCTACAATGAGCAGTTCTTC. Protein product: CASSSQTYNEQFF.

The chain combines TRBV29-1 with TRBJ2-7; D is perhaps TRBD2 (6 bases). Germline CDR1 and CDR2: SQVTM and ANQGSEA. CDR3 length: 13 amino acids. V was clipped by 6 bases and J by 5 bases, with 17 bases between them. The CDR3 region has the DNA TGCAGCGTCGCCGGGACTCTCCGGGACGAGCAGTACTTC. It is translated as CSVAGTLRDEQYF.

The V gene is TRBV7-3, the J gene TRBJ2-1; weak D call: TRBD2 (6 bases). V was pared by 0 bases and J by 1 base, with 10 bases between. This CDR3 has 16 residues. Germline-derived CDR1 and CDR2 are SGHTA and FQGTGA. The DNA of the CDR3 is TGTGCCAGCAGCTTAACCCCGGGGGATTCCTACAATGAGCAGTTCTTC. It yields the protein CASSLTPGDSYNEQFF. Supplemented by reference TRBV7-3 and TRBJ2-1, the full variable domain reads GAGVSQTPSNKVTEKGKYVELRCDPISGHTALYWYRQSLGQGPEFLIYFQGTGAADDSGLPNDRFFAVRPEGSVSTLKIQRTERGDSAVYLCASSLTPGDSYNEQFFGPGTRLTVL.

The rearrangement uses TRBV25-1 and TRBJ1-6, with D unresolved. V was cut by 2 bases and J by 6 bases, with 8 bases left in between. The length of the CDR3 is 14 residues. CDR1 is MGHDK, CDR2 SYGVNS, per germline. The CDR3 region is CASSEIGFNSPLHF. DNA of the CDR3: TGTGCCAGCAGTGAAATCGGGTTTAATTCACCCCTCCACTTT.

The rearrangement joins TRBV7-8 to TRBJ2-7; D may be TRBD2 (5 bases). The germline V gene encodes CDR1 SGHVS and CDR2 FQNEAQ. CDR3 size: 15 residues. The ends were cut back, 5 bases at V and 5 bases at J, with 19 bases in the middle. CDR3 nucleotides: TGTGCCAGCAGCCCTAGCCGGTGGCGATTCCACGAGCAGTACTTC. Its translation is CASSPSRWRFHEQYF.

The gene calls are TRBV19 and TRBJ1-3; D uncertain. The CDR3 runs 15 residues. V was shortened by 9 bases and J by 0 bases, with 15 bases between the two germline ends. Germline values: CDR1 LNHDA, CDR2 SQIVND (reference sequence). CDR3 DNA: TGTGCCAGCCTGGTCGGAGGTCTCTCTGGAAACACCATATATTTT. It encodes CASLVGGLSGNTIYF.

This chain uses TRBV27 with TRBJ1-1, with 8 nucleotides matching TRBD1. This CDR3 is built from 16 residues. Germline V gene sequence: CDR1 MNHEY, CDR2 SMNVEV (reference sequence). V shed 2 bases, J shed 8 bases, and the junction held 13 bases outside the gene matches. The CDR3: CASSLNPGQVVVEAFF. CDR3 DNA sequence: TGTGCCAGCAGTTTAAATCCGGGACAGGTAGTGGTCGAAGCTTTCTTT.

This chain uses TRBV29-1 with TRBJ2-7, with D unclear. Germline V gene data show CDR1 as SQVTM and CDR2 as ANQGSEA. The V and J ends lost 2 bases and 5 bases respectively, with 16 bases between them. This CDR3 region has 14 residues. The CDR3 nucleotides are TGCAGCGTTGAAAAGTCCCCGAGCGTCCACGAGCAGTACTTC. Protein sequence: CSVEKSPSVHEQYF.

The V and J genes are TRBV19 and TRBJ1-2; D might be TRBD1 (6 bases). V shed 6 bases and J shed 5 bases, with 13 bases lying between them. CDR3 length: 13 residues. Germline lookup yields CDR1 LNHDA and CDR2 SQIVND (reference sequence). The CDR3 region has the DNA TGTGCCAGTAGCGTAGGGACAAGTTATGGCTACACCTTC. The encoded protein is CASSVGTSYGYTF.

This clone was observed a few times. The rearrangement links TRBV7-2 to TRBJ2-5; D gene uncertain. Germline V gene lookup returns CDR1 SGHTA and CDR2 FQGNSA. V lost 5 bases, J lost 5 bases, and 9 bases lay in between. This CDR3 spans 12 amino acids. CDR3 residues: CASSLTRETQYF. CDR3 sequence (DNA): TGTGCCAGCAGCCTGACACGGGAGACCCAGTACTTC.

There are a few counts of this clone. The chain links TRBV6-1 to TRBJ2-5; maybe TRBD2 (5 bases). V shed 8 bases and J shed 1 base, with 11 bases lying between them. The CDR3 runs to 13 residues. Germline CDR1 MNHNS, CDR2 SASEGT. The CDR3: CASQRGIQETQYF. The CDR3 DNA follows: TGTGCCAGCCAACGGGGAATCCAAGAGACCCAGTACTTC.

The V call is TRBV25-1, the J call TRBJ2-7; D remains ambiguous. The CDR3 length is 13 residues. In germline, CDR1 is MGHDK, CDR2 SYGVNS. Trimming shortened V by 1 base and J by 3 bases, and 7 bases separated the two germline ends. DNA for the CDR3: TGTGCCAGCAGTGAATGGTTCAGCTACGAGCAGTACTTC. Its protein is CASSEWFSYEQYF.

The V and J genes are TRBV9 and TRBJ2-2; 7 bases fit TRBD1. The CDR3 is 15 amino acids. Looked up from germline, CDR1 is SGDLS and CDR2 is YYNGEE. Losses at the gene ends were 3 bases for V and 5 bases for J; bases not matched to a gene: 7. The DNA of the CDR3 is TGTGCCAGCAGCGCGAGACAGGGTGTAACCGGGGAGCTGTTTTTT. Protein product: CASSARQGVTGELFF. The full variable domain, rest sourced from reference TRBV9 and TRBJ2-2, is DSGVTQTPKHLITATGQRVTLRCSPRSGDLSVYWYQQSLDQGLQFLIQYYNGEERAKGNILERFSAQQFPDLHSELNLSSLELGDSALYFCASSARQGVTGELFFGEGSRLTVL.

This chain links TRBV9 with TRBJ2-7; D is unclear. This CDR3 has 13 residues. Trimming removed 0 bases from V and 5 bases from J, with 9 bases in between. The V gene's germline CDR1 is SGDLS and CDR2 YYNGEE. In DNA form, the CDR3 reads TGTGCCAGCAGCGTAGGGGTGAAGGACGAGCAGTACTTC. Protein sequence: CASSVGVKDEQYF. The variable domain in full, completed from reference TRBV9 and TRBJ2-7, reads DSGVTQTPKHLITATGQRVTLRCSPRSGDLSVYWYQQSLDQGLQFLIQYYNGEERAKGNILERFSAQQFPDLHSELNLSSLELGDSALYFCASSVGVKDEQYFGPGTRLTVT.

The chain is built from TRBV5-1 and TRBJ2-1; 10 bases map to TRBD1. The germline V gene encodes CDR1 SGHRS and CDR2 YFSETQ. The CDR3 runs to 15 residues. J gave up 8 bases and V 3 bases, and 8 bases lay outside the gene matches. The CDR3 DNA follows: TGCGCCAGCAGCTCCAGACAGGGGGCGCAGGATGAGCAGTTCTTC. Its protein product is CASSSRQGAQDEQFF.

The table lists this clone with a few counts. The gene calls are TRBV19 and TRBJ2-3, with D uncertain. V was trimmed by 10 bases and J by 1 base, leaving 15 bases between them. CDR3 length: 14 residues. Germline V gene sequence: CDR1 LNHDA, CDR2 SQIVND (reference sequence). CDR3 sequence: CATSPGLRTDTQYF. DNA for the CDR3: TGTGCCACCTCACCGGGTCTCCGCACAGATACGCAGTATTTT.

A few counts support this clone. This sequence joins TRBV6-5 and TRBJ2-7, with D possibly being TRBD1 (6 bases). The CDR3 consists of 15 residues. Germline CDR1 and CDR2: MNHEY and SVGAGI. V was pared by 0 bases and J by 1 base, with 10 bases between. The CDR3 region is CASSYSPDRSYEQYF. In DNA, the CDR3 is TGTGCCAGCAGTTACTCCCCCGACAGGTCCTACGAGCAGTACTTC.

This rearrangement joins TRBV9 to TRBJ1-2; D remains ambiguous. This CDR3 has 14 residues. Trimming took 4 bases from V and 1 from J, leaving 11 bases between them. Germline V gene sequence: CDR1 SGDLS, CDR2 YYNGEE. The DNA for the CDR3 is TGTGCCAGCAGCAAATCGAATCGTAACTATGGCTACACCTTC. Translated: CASSKSNRNYGYTF.

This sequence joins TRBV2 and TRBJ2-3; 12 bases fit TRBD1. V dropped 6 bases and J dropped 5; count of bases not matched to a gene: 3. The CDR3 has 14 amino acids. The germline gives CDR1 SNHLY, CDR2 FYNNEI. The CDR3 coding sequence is TGTGCCAGCAGGGGACAGGGGGCTCAAGATACGCAGTATTTT. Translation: CASRGQGAQDTQYF.

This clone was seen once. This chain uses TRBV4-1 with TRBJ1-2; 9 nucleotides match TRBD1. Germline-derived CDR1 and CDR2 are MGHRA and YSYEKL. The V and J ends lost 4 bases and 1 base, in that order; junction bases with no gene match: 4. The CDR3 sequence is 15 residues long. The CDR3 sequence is CASSPRTGDNYGYTF. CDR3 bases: TGCGCCAGCAGCCCTCGGACAGGGGATAACTATGGCTACACCTTC.

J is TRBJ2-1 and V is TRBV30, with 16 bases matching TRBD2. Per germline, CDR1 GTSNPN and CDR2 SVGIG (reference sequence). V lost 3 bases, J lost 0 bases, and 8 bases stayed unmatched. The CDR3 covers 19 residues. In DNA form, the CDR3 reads TGTGCCTGGAGGGGCCCGGGACTAGCGGGGGGGAGCTCCTACAATGAGCAGTTCTTC. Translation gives CAWRGPGLAGGSSYNEQFF.